This T cell receptor beta chain was profiled in a study of cytomegalovirus exposure and HLA in healthy donors. The V and J ends lost 8 bases and 6 bases respectively, with 10 bases between them. Germline loops: CDR1 MDHEN, CDR2 SYDVKM. CDR3 length: 12 amino acids. The PCR made use of 60 Vbeta and 13 Jbeta primers. The method was immunoSEQ multiplex PCR; TCRdb's version includes in-frame clones alone and lacks a portion of them. Seen here are under 95,000 clones, 79% observed once, and the top ten hold 14% to 15%. Among the donors, all were healthy bone marrow donors. The chain joins TRBV28 to TRBJ2-2; D not resolved. Specimen: PBMCs. This receptor was obtained from a woman aged 40-49 years in good health and CMV-seropositive. CDR3 residues: CASDGDSGELFF. DNA for the CDR3: TGTGCCAGCGATGGAGATTCCGGGGAGCTGTTTTTT.